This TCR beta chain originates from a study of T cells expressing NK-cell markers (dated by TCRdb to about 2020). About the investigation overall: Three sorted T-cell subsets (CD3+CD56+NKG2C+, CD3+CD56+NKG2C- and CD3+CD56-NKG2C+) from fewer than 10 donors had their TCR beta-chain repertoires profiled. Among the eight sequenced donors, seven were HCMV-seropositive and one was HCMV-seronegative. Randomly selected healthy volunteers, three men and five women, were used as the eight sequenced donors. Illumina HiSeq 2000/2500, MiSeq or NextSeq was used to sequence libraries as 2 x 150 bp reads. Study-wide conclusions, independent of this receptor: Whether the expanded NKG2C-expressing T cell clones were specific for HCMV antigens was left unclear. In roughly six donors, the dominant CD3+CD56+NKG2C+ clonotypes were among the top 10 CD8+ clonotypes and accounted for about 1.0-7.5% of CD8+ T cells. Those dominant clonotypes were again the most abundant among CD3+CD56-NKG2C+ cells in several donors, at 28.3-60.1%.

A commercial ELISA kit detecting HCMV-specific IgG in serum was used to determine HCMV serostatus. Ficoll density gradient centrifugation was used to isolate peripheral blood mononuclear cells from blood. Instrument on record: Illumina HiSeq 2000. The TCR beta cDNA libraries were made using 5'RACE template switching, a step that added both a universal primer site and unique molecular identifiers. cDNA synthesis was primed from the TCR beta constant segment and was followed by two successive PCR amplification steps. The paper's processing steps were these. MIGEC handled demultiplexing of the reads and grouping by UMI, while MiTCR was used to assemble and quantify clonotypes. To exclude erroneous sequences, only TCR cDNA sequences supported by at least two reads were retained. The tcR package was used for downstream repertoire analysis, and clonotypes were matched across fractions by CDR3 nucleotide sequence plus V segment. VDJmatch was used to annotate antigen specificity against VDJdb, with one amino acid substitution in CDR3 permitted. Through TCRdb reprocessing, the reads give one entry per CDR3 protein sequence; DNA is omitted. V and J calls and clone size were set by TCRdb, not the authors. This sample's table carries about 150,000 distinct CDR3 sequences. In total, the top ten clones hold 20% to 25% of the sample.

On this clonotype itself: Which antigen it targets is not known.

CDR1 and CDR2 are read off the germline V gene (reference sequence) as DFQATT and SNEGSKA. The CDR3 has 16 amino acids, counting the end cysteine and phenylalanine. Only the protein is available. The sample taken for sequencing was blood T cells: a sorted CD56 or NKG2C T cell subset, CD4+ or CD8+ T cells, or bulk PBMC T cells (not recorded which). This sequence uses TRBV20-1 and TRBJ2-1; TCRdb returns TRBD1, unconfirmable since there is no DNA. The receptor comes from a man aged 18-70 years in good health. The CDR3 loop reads CSARDVAGPSYNEQFF.